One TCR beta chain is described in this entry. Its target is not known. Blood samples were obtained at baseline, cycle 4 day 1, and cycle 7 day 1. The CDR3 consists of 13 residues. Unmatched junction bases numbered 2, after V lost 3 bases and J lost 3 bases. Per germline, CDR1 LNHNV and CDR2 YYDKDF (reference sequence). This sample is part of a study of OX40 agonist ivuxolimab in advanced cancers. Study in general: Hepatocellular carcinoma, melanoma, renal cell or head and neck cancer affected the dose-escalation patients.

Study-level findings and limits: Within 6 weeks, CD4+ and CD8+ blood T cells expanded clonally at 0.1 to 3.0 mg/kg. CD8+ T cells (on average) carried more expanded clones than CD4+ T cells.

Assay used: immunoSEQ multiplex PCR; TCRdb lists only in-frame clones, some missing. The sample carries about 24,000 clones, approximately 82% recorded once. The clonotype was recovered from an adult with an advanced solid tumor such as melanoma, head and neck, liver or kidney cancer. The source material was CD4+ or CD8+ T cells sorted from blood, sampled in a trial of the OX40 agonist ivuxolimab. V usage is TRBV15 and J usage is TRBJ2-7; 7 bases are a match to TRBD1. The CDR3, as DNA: TGTGCCACCAGCAGGACAGGGTACTACGAGCAGTACTTC. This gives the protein CATSRTGYYEQYF.